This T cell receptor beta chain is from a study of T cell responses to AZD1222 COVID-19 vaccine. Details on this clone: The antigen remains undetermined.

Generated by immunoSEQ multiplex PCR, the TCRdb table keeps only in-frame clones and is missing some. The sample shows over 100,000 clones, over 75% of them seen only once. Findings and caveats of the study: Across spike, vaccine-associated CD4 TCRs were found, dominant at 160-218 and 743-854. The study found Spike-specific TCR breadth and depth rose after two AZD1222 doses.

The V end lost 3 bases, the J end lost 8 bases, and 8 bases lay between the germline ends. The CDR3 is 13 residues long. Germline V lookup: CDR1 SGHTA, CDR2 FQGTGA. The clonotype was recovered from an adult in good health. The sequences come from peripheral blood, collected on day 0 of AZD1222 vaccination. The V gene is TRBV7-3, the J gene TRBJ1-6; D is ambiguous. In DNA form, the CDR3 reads TGTGCCAGCAGCTTGACAAGGGATTCACCCCTCCACTTT. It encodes CASSLTRDSPLHF.